These 12 T cell receptor beta chains share one sample of origin, sequenced in a study of OX40 agonist ivuxolimab in advanced cancers. Sequencing was performed with immunoSEQ multiplex PCR; in TCRdb, only in-frame clones are kept and a portion is missing. The sample lists 45,000 to 60,000 clones, 70% to 85% seen once, with almost 1.5% in the top ten. The sample in question was CD4+ or CD8+ T cells sorted from blood, obtained in a trial of the OX40 agonist ivuxolimab. These receptors were taken from an adult with an advanced solid tumor such as melanoma, head and neck, liver or kidney cancer.

The rearrangement joins TRBV5-8 to TRBJ1-4; D uncertain. Between the trimmed V and J ends, which lost 5 bases and 6 bases, there was a span of 14 bases. Germline V lookup: CDR1 SGHTS, CDR2 YDEGEE. The CDR3 is made up of 14 amino acids. DNA for the CDR3: TGTGCCAGCAGTTTTGGAGGGTTTTATGAAAAACTGTTTTTT. This encodes CASSFGGFYEKLFF.

This clone was detected only a few times. The chain carries TRBV4-3 and TRBJ2-1; TRBD2 matches 10 bases. CDR3 length equals 17 residues. The V gene's germline CDR1 is LGHNA and CDR2 YSLEER. The junction had 6 bases not matched to a gene; V was cut back by 2 bases and J by 2 bases. DNA for the CDR3: TGCGCCAGCAGCCAATGGTCTAGCGGGGGCCCCTACAATGAGCAGTTCTTC. Protein sequence: CASSQWSSGGPYNEQFF.

About this clone: A junction end diverges from the germline sequence, so it may reflect a read error. This chain uses TRBV7-7 with TRBJ2-5; 7 bases are a match to TRBD1. From germline, CDR1 is SSHAT and CDR2 FNYEAQ (reference sequence). This CDR3 is built from 12 residues. The CDR3 DNA follows: TGTGCTAGCAGCCAAAGGGGGCAGACCCAGTACTTC. Translating it yields CASSQRGQTQYF.

The rearrangement uses TRBV6-4 and TRBJ2-3, with a weak D call TRBD2 (5 bases). The CDR3 loop spans 14 amino acids. Germline lookup yields CDR1 MRHNA and CDR2 SNTAGT. Trimming removed 4 bases at V and 4 bases at J, with 12 bases between. The CDR3 nucleotides read TGTGCCAGCAGTGCGGGATCCAGCGCAGATACGCAGTATTTT. Its protein is CASSAGSSADTQYF.

The chain links TRBV6-6 to TRBJ1-6, with a weak D call TRBD1 (5 bases). CDR3 length equals 15 residues. Trimming removed 2 bases from V and 6 bases from J, with 11 bases in between. Germline V gene data show CDR1 as MNHNY and CDR2 as SVGAGI (reference sequence). For the CDR3, the DNA is TGTGCCAGCAGTTACGGTTCGGGGGGTAATTCACCCCTCCACTTT. It codes for CASSYGSGGNSPLHF.

The chain couples TRBV5-4 to TRBJ1-2; 10 nucleotides align to TRBD1. The junction had 3 bases not matched to a gene; V was cut back by 0 bases and J by 4 bases. CDR3 size: 15 residues. The V gene's germline CDR1 is SGHNT and CDR2 YYREEE (reference sequence). CDR3 coding DNA: TGTGCCAGCAGCTTGGGACAGGGGGCCGGCTATGGCTACACCTTC. This encodes CASSLGQGAGYGYTF.

The chain combines TRBV30 with TRBJ2-5, with D perhaps TRBD2 (6 bases). From germline, CDR1 is GTSNPN and CDR2 SVGIG (reference sequence). The CDR3 contains 13 residues. Trimming stripped 3 bases from V and 2 bases from J, with 10 bases between. CDR3: CAWSRREQETQYF. DNA of the CDR3: TGTGCCTGGAGCCGGAGGGAACAAGAGACCCAGTACTTC.

The CDR3 loop is CASSQKWTEQFF. The DNA of the CDR3 is TGTGCCAGCAGCCAAAAGTGGACTGAGCAGTTCTTC. The chain has TRBV14 and TRBJ2-1; D remains ambiguous. The V end lost 2 bases, the J end lost 9 bases, and 8 bases lay between the germline ends. This CDR3 is built from 12 residues. The germline CDR1 and CDR2 sequences are SGHDN and FVKESK.

This chain connects TRBV18 to TRBJ2-2; TRBD1 matches at 8 bases. Germline-derived CDR1 and CDR2 are KGHSH and LQKENI. Trimming cost V 4 bases and J 6 bases; bases outside gene matches: 7. CDR3 length: 15 residues. The CDR3 DNA reads TGTGCCAGCTCACGTGACCAGGGGGCCGCCGGGGAGCTGTTTTTT. Translated, it gives CASSRDQGAAGELFF.

CDR3 bases: TGTGCTAGTGGTTTGGTAAGGGACAAACTGAGTTATGGCTACACCTTC. Translation: CASGLVRDKLSYGYTF. The rearrangement uses TRBV12-5 and TRBJ1-2; tentatively, D is TRBD1 (6 bases). Germline V lookup: CDR1 LGHNT, CDR2 FRNRAP. The CDR3 has 16 residues. V was shortened by 0 bases and J by 5 bases, with 16 bases between the two germline ends.

This rearrangement joins TRBV7-2 to TRBJ2-7, with D uncertain. The V and J ends lost 1 base and 6 bases respectively, with 10 bases between them. The CDR3 extends over 13 amino acids. The germline CDR1 and CDR2 sequences are SGHTA and FQGNSA. CDR3 sequence: CASSLEFPGEQYF. In DNA, the CDR3 is TGTGCCAGCAGCTTAGAGTTTCCAGGCGAGCAGTACTTC. The complete variable domain, with remaining parts taken from reference TRBV7-2 and TRBJ2-7, reads GAGVSQSPSNKVTEKGKDVELRCDPISGHTALYWYRQSLGQGLEFLIYFQGNSAPDKSGLPSDRFSAERTGGSVSTLTIQRTQQEDSAVYLCASSLEFPGEQYFGPGTRLTVT.

The chain couples TRBV11-2 to TRBJ2-5, with D possibly TRBD1 on 6 matching bases. The CDR3 consists of 14 residues. V lost 1 base to trimming and J lost 5 bases, with 11 bases between them. The germline CDR1 and CDR2 sequences are SGHAT and FQNNGV. The DNA for the CDR3 is TGTGCCAGCAGCTTAGCATACGACAGGGAGACCCAGTACTTC. As protein: CASSLAYDRETQYF.